The rows below give T cell receptor beta chains drawn from one sample of a study of blood T cell repertoires in COVID-19. TCRdb keeps only in-frame clones here, not all; method: immunoSEQ multiplex PCR. The profile shows 100,000 to 150,000 clones, around 87% of them singletons. Sequencing was carried out using peripheral blood. The source is a woman aged 45 to 65 with acute or convalescent COVID-19. The CDR3 runs from the conserved cysteine through the conserved F or W. A D gene is named only where the DNA matches it firmly. Size values are once, few and many counts, or a class for expanded clones, and some rows have none.

>.|.|TRBV18|TRBJ1-5
TGTGCCAGCTCACCACAGCAGGTCGAGTCGGGCAATCAGCCCCAGCATTTT
CASSPQQVESGNQPQHF
>.|TRBD1|TRBV4-2|TRBJ1-2
TGTGCCAGCAGCCAACAGGGACAGAACTATGGCTACACCTTC
CASSQQGQNYGYTF
>.|TRBD1|TRBV27|TRBJ1-5
TGTGCCAGCAGTAAACAGGGGGCAGGGAGCAATCAGCCCCAGCATTTT
CASSKQGAGSNQPQHF
>few|TRBD1|TRBV4-3|TRBJ1-2
TGCGCCAGCAGCCAAGCTCCGGGACAGGGTTCTTTTGATGGCTACACCTTC
CASSQAPGQGSFDGYTF
>.|.|TRBV12-3/TRBV12-4|TRBJ1-2
TGTGCCAGCAGCCGCGGCGGTGGCTACACCTTC
CASSRGGGYTF
>.|.|TRBV11-2|TRBJ2-7
TGTGCCAGCAGCTTATTCTTAGCTTTAACCTACGAGCAGTACTTC
CASSLFLALTYEQYF
>.|TRBD2|TRBV5-4|TRBJ2-1
TGTGCCAGCAGCAAAGCGGGACCGAGCTCCTACAATGAGCAGTTCTTC
CASSKAGPSSYNEQFF
>.|.|TRBV6-4|TRBJ1-2
TGTGCCAGCTTCCGTGGCTACACCTTC
CASFRGYTF
>.|TRBD2|TRBV29-1|TRBJ2-1
TGCAGCGTCATTGGGCTAGCGGGAGCCCCCTACAATGAGCAGTTCTTC
CSVIGLAGAPYNEQFF
>.|TRBD2|TRBV30|TRBJ2-3
TGTGCCTGGGAGTTGGGCGCTAGCGGTCCAGATACGCAGTATTTT
CAWELGASGPDTQYF
>few|TRBD1|TRBV6-6|TRBJ1-6
TGTGCCAGCAGTTCCGGACAGGGGAAGGGTTCACCCCTCCACTTT
CASSSGQGKGSPLHF
>.|.|TRBV3-1/TRBV3-2|TRBJ1-6
TGTGCCAGCACTAGCTCCTATAATTCACCCCTCCACTTT
CASTSSYNSPLHF
>.|TRBD1|TRBV19|TRBJ1-2
TGTGCCAGTAGCCCGACGAGGACAGGGGGCGCGCGGTTTGGCTACACCTTC
CASSPTRTGGARFGYTF
>.|TRBD1|TRBV29-1|TRBJ2-2
TGCAGCGCGGAGGGAAGGACAGGGGACACCGGGGAGCTGTTTTTT
CSAEGRTGDTGELFF
>.|.|TRBV2|TRBJ1-1
TGTGCCAGCAGTGTTGGGGACTCGGGCACTGAAGCTTTCTTT
CASSVGDSGTEAFF
>.|TRBD1|TRBV2|TRBJ2-5
TGTGCCAGCAGCTCGGGACAGTTGCAAGAGACCCAGTACTTC
CASSSGQLQETQYF
>.|TRBD1|TRBV7-2|TRBJ1-1
TGTGCCAGCAGCCCGGGGACAGACCCGCTTGAAGCTTTCTTT
CASSPGTDPLEAFF
>.|TRBD1|TRBV25-1|TRBJ1-5
TGTGCCAGCAGTGGTGGACAGGGGAGCGGTCAGCCCCAGCATTTT
CASSGGQGSGQPQHF
>once|TRBD2|TRBV9|TRBJ2-3
TGTGCCAGCAGAAAAAGGACTAGCGGGAGTGGCACAGATACGCAGTATTTT
CASRKRTSGSGTDTQYF
>.|TRBD1|TRBV5-6|TRBJ1-1
TGTGCCAGCGGATACCGACAGGGTCCCACTGAAGCTTTCTTT
CASGYRQGPTEAFF
>.|.|TRBV5-1|TRBJ1-4
TGCGCCAGCAGCAGGGGGGGACCGCTTAAAGATGAAAAACTGTTTTTT
CASSRGGPLKDEKLFF
>.|TRBD1|TRBV30|TRBJ1-1
TGTGCCTGGAGAGACAGGGTTAACACTGAAGCTTTCTTT
CAWRDRVNTEAFF
>.|.|TRBV7-6|TRBJ2-1
TGTGCCAGCAGCCCGCGGCGGAGTAGCGCCTACAATGAGCAGTTCTTC
CASSPRRSSAYNEQFF
>.|.|TRBV11-2|TRBJ2-2
TGTGCCAGCAGCTTGTTATTGAACACCGGGGAGCTGTTTTTT
CASSLLLNTGELFF
>.|TRBD1|TRBV12-3/TRBV12-4|TRBJ2-7
TGTGCCAGCAGGGGACAGGAATCCTACGAGCAGTACTTC
CASRGQESYEQYF
>.|.|TRBV19|TRBJ1-2
TGTGCCAGTAGTTCAGGGTCGGTGGATGGCTACACCTTC
CASSSGSVDGYTF
>.|.|TRBV21-1|TRBJ1-4
TGTGCCAGCAGCAAAGAGGTAAGCGGTGAAAAACTGTTTTTT
CASSKEVSGEKLFF
>.|.|TRBV19|TRBJ2-7
TGTGCCAGTAGTATTTATCACGGCGGGGAACTCTCCTACGAGCAGTACTTC
CASSIYHGGELSYEQYF
>.|.|TRBV6-5|TRBJ2-7
TGTGCCAGCAGTAAACTGGGGGGTTTAGGCTACGAGCAGTACTTC
CASSKLGGLGYEQYF
>few|.|TRBV10-2|TRBJ1-4
TGCGCCAGCAGTGACGTAGCCGTTAATGAAAAACTGTTTTTT
CASSDVAVNEKLFF
>.|TRBD1|TRBV24-1|TRBJ1-1
TGTGCCACCAAGGGGACAGACTCTGAAGCTTTCTTT
CATKGTDSEAFF
>.|TRBD1|TRBV19|TRBJ2-1
TGTGCCAGTAGTACCTTCCGGGACAGCCGTAGATGGGATGAGCAGTTCTTC
CASSTFRDSRRWDEQFF
>.|.|TRBV7-9|TRBJ1-1
TGTGCCAGCAGCTTAGCGCGGAGCATGAACACTGAAGCTTTCTTT
CASSLARSMNTEAFF
>.|TRBD1|TRBV6-2/TRBV6-3|TRBJ1-6
TGTGCCAGCAGTGATATCCTAGGGGGCTCCGGCTCCTATAATTCACCCCTCCACTTT
CASSDILGGSGSYNSPLHF
>.|TRBD1|TRBV4-1|TRBJ1-5
TGCGCCAGCAGCCAAGGGGACAGGGGAGGTCAGCCCCAGCATTTT
CASSQGDRGGQPQHF
>.|TRBD2|TRBV6-5|TRBJ2-7
TGTGCCAGCAGTTGGAGCGGGAGAGGTTATGGCGAGCAGTACTTC
CASSWSGRGYGEQYF
>.|.|TRBV10-1|TRBJ2-1
TGCGCCAGCAGTGAGATTGAGGCGCGAACGGATTACAATGAGCAGTTCTTC
CASSEIEARTDYNEQFF
>few|.|TRBV11-3|TRBJ1-1
TGTGCCAGCAGCTTAGCGGGAGACACTGAAGCTTTCTTT
CASSLAGDTEAFF
>.|TRBD2|TRBV6-2/TRBV6-3|TRBJ2-7
TGTGCCAGCAGTTCCACAACCCACGGGACTAGACTAACCTACGAGCAGTACTTC
CASSSTTHGTRLTYEQYF
>.|TRBD2|TRBV27|TRBJ2-7
TGTGCCAGCAGTTTGTTGGCTAGCGGGGGTTTTAACGAGCAGTACTTC
CASSLLASGGFNEQYF
>.|.|TRBV7-3|TRBJ2-2
TGTGCCAGCAGCCAACTCCCCCCCGCGAACACCGGGGAGCTGTTTTTT
CASSQLPPANTGELFF
>once|TRBD1|TRBV5-1|TRBJ2-5
TGCGCCAGCAGCGAGACAGGGGGACAAGAGACCCAGTACTTC
CASSETGGQETQYF
>.|.|TRBV7-6|TRBJ1-4
TGTGCCAGCAGCCCCCTAGGGACAAAGGACCCCAATGAAAAACTGTTTTTT
CASSPLGTKDPNEKLFF
>once|TRBD2|TRBV12-5|TRBJ2-5
TGTGCTAGTGGTTCCGGGACTAGCGGGAACCAAGAGACCCAGTACTTC
CASGSGTSGNQETQYF
>few|TRBD2|TRBV30|TRBJ2-5
TGTGCCTGGAGTGTAGGACTAGCGGGGGGGCAAGGAGAGACCCAGTACTTC
CAWSVGLAGGQGETQYF
>.|TRBD1|TRBV6-5|TRBJ2-7
TGTGCCAGCAGTTACTCGGGACAGGGCTACGAGCAGTACTTC
CASSYSGQGYEQYF
>once|TRBD2|TRBV27|TRBJ2-7
TGTGCCAGCAGTCGATCTCTAGCGGTATCGATCTACGAGCAGTACTTC
CASSRSLAVSIYEQYF
>once|.|TRBV5-4|TRBJ1-1
TGTGCCAGCAGCTTGGGCACCCCGGCGGAATCTGAAGCTTTCTTT
CASSLGTPAESEAFF
>.|.|TRBV7-9|TRBJ2-7
TGTGCCAGCAGCCCTAGACAGAGCTACGAGCAGTACTTC
CASSPRQSYEQYF
>.|.|TRBV30|TRBJ1-1
TGTGCCTGGAACCGGGGGGCAGACACTGAAGCTTTCTTT
CAWNRGADTEAFF